This T cell receptor (beta chain) was found in a study of OX40 agonist ivuxolimab in advanced cancers. Study in general: Patients with hepatocellular carcinoma, melanoma, renal cell or head and neck cancer made up the dose-escalation patients. Points from the study as a whole: Among patients with partial responses at 0.1-3.0 mg/kg, clonal expansion was among the lowest. Dosing at 0.1 to 3.0 mg/kg was accompanied by clonal expansion of CD4+ and CD8+ blood T cells by week 6.

Germline V lookup: CDR1 KGHSH, CDR2 LQKENI. Trimming cost V 3 bases and J 4 bases; bases outside gene matches: 4. The CDR3 is 15 residues long. A word on this clone: Its antigen remains unknown.

Any history of autoimmune disease or systemic immunosuppression disqualified patients. Sequencing was performed with immunoSEQ multiplex PCR; in TCRdb, only in-frame clones are kept and a portion is missing. The sample has under 85,000 clones; more than 90% are singletons. The J gene is TRBJ2-2, the V gene TRBV18; 8 nucleotides line up with TRBD1. This clonotype originated in an adult with an advanced solid tumor such as melanoma, head and neck, liver or kidney cancer. This specimen consisted of CD4+ or CD8+ T cells sorted from blood, obtained in a trial of the OX40 agonist ivuxolimab. The CDR3 reads CASSPGQGVTGELFF. CDR3 nucleotide sequence: TGTGCCAGCTCACCTGGACAGGGTGTCACCGGGGAGCTGTTTTTT.